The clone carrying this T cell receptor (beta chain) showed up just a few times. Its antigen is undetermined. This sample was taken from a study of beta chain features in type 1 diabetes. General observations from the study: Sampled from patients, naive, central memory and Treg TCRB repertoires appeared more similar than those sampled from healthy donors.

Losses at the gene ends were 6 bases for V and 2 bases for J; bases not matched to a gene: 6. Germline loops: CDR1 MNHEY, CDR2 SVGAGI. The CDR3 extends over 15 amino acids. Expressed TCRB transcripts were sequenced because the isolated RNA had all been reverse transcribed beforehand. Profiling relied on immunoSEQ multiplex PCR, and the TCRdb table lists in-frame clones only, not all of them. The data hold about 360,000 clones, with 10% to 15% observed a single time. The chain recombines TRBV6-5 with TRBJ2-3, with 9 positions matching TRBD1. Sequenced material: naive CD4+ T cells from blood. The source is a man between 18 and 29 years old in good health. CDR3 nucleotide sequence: TGTGCCAGCAGACTGGGACAGGGATCCACAGATACGCAGTATTTT. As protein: CASRLGQGSTDTQYF.